This T cell receptor beta chain was recorded in a study of blood T cell repertoires in COVID-19. The assay was immunoSEQ multiplex PCR, and TCRdb's table has in-frame clones only and misses some. The table lists approximately 280,000 clones, roughly 85% of them singletons. This clone appeared a single time. The TCR was taken from a man aged 40-50 years who had been exposed to COVID-19. The material sequenced was PBMCs or T cells enriched from blood (not recorded which).

Here the CDR3 reads CASSKDAAGGGEQYF. The CDR3 region has the DNA TGTGCCAGCAGTAAAGATGCGGCGGGAGGAGGCGAGCAGTACTTC. The chain couples TRBV7-9 to TRBJ2-7; 8 bases line up with TRBD2. This CDR3 spans 15 amino acids. Germline loops: CDR1 SEHNR, CDR2 FQNEAQ (reference sequence). After removal of 6 bases from V and 6 bases from J, the junction contained 13 bases not matched to a gene.